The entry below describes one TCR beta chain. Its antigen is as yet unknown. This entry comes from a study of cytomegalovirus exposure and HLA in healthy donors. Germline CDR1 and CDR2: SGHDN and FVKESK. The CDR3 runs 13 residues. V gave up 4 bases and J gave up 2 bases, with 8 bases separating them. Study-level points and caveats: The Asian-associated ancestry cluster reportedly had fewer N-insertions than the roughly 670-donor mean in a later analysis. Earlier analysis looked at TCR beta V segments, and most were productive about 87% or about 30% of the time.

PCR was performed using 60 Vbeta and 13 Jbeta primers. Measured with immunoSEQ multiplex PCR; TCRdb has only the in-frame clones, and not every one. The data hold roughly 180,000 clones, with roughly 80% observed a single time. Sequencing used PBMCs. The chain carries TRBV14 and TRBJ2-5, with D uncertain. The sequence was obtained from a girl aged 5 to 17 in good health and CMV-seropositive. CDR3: CASSLRTQETQYF. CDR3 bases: TGTGCCAGCAGCCTACGTACACAAGAGACCCAGTACTTC.